Each of the 30 T cell receptor beta chains below was sequenced from the same sample in a study of response to subunit inactivated influenza vaccine. A single record per CDR3 protein comes from TCRdb applying MiXCR to the RT-PCR reads. The data show hundreds of thousands of distinct CDR3 sequences, approximately 10% seen once. In addition, the sample was reused for a study of T cells expressing NK-cell markers. That study reports: 5'RACE template switching built TCR beta cDNA with unique molecular identifiers.

Sample: PBMCs from blood, taken on the day of vaccination. These receptors originate from a man aged 50 or older who received an inactivated influenza vaccine.

This clonotype was seen repeatedly, ten times or more. V gene TRBV5-8 combines with J gene TRBJ1-2; possible D gene TRBD1, 6 bases. V lost 1 base and J 3 bases, leaving 10 bases between the germline ends. This CDR3 is 14 amino acids long. The germline V gene encodes CDR1 SGHTS and CDR2 YDEGEE. The CDR3 sequence is CASSLLTGDYGYTF. In DNA, the CDR3 is TGTGCCAGCAGCTTGCTGACAGGCGACTATGGCTACACCTTC.

This clonotype was recorded many times. The chain uses TRBV12-3 or TRBV12-4 and TRBJ2-3; D assignment may be TRBD1 or TRBD2 (5 bases each). The CDR3 extends over 14 amino acids. Trimming removed 6 bases from V and 3 bases from J, with 13 bases in between. The CDR3 DNA follows: TGTGCCAGCAGAATGGACTGGGGGACAGATACGCAGTATTTT. It specifies CASRMDWGTDTQYF.

The chain combines TRBV21-1 with TRBJ2-5; the tabulated D call, TRBD1, remains unverified against the DNA. TRBV21-1 is classified as a pseudogene. This CDR3 region has 14 residues. The CDR3 DNA sequence: TGTGCCAGCAGCGACCAGGGACAACGGGAGACCCAGTACTTC. Translation gives CASSDQGQRETQYF.

Many counts were recorded for this clonotype. The V and J genes are TRBV5-1 and TRBJ1-2; no reliable D call. Looked up from germline, CDR1 is SGHRS and CDR2 is YFSETQ. Trimming stripped 5 bases from V and 3 bases from J, with 17 bases between. The CDR3 extends over 15 amino acids. CDR3 nucleotide sequence: TGCGCCAGCAGTTCCGGGGTAGAAATTCACTATGGCTACACCTTC. Amino acid sequence: CASSSGVEIHYGYTF. The entire variable domain, with the rest obtained from reference TRBV5-1 and TRBJ1-2, is as follows: KAGVTQTPRYLIKTRGQQVTLSCSPISGHRSVSWYQQTPGQGLQFLFEYFSETQRNKGNFPGRFSGRQFSNSRSEMNVSTLELGDSALYLCASSSGVEIHYGYTFGSGTRLTVV.

This clonotype was detected only a few times. This chain links TRBV14 with TRBJ2-2; the D is unclear. V was cut by 4 bases and J by 7 bases, with 7 bases left in between. Looked up from germline, CDR1 is SGHDN and CDR2 is FVKESK. The CDR3 is 12 residues long. The CDR3 DNA reads as TGTGCCAGCAGCCCATGGAGCGGGGAGCTGTTTTTT. Its translation is CASSPWSGELFF.

In this sample, this clonotype turned up a few times. This sequence joins TRBV3-1 and TRBJ2-3, with TRBD2 matching 7 bases. Per the germline V gene, CDR1 is LGHDT and CDR2 is YNNKEL (reference sequence). J gave up 7 bases and V 3 bases, and 13 bases lay outside the gene matches. The CDR3 loop spans 16 amino acids. Here the CDR3 reads CASSQRAGYLANTQYF. The CDR3 DNA reads as TGTGCCAGCAGCCAGAGAGCGGGGTATTTGGCAAATACGCAGTATTTT.

J is TRBJ2-3 and V is TRBV6-2 or TRBV6-3, with D unclear. This CDR3 spans 15 amino acids. The germline gives CDR1 MNHEY, CDR2 SVGEGT. V lost 3 bases, J lost 0 bases, and 10 bases lay in between. As DNA, the CDR3 is TGTGCCAGCAGTTATTTGGCGACTAGCACAGATACGCAGTATTTT. Amino acids: CASSYLATSTDTQYF.

The table lists this clonotype with a few counts. The chain joins TRBV20-1 to TRBJ2-7; D not resolved. Looked up from germline, CDR1 is DFQATT and CDR2 is SNEGSKA (reference sequence). The V gene lost 6 bases and the J gene lost 2 bases, with 14 bases spanning the gap. The CDR3 is 13 amino acids. The CDR3 reads CSAAHSLTYEQYF. For the CDR3, the DNA is TGCAGTGCCGCCCACAGTTTGACCTACGAGCAGTACTTC.

The gene calls are TRBV4-2 and TRBJ2-3, with 15 positions matching TRBD2. The germline V gene has CDR1 LGHNA and CDR2 YNFKEQ. CDR3 length: 17 residues. V lost 7 bases and J lost 4; bases outside the gene matches: 9. The CDR3 region is CASTRTSGRAWADTQYF. In nucleotides, the CDR3 is TGTGCCAGCACCAGGACTAGCGGGAGGGCCTGGGCAGATACGCAGTATTTT.

The CDR3 DNA follows: TGCGCCAGCAGCTTTCAGGACCACTATGGCTACACCTTC. It specifies CASSFQDHYGYTF. The V gene is TRBV5-1, the J gene TRBJ1-2; D remains unclear. There are 13 residues in the CDR3. Germline CDR1 and CDR2: SGHRS and YFSETQ. V lost 2 bases and J 3 bases, leaving 8 bases between the germline ends.

In its sample, this clonotype was seen a few times. The V gene is TRBV11-2, the J gene TRBJ2-2; D might be TRBD1 (6 bases). Germline CDR1 is SGHAT and CDR2 is FQNNGV. This CDR3 contains 16 residues. V lost 3 bases to trimming and J lost 0 bases, with 11 bases between them. CDR3 residues: CASSFTGTTNTGELFF. DNA for the CDR3: TGTGCCAGCAGCTTTACCGGGACAACGAACACCGGGGAGCTGTTTTTT.

This clonotype was seen more than once but under ten times. The rearrangement links TRBV7-8 to TRBJ1-4; D might be TRBD1 (6 bases). Germline V gene data show CDR1 as SGHVS and CDR2 as FQNEAQ. This CDR3 is built from 15 residues. V lost 2 bases and J 5 bases, leaving 12 bases between the germline ends. CDR3 DNA: TGTGCCAGCAGCTTAACAACAGGGCCGAATGAAAAACTGTTTTTT. It translates to CASSLTTGPNEKLFF.

This clonotype was recorded at least ten times. The V gene is TRBV5-1, the J gene TRBJ1-4; the D is unclear. The length of the CDR3 is 15 residues. Trimming left V 0 bases short and J 7 bases short, with 13 bases between. The germline gives CDR1 SGHRS, CDR2 YFSETQ. The DNA of the CDR3 is TGCGCCAGCAGCTTGGAGAATACCGGGAGTGAAAAACTGTTTTTT. Its protein product is CASSLENTGSEKLFF.

In this sample, this clonotype turned up a few times. The rearrangement joins TRBV2 to TRBJ2-1, with 7 positions matching TRBD2. Germline V gene sequence: CDR1 SNHLY, CDR2 FYNNEI. The J segment lost 5 bases and the V segment lost 8 bases, leaving 6 bases of the junction unmatched. The CDR3 extends over 13 amino acids. CDR3 in DNA: TGTGCCAGCGGAGGGACTACCCACAATGAGCAGTTCTTC. Protein: CASGGTTHNEQFF.

There are a few counts of this clonotype. V and J are TRBV18 and TRBJ1-4; 8 bases line up with TRBD1. V lost 1 base and J lost 6; bases outside the gene matches: 13. Germline-derived CDR1 and CDR2 are KGHSH and LQKENI. CDR3 length: 18 amino acids. CDR3 in amino acids: CASSPRDRFLAPDEKLFF. CDR3 DNA sequence: TGTGCCAGCTCACCACGGGACAGGTTCTTGGCGCCCGATGAAAAACTGTTTTTT.

This clonotype has only a few counts. The rearrangement joins TRBV5-1 to TRBJ2-7; TRBD1 aligns across 9 bases. V shed 4 bases, J shed 12 bases, and the junction held 8 bases outside the gene matches. CDR3 length: 12 amino acids. Looked up from germline, CDR1 is SGHRS and CDR2 is YFSETQ. The CDR3 reads CASSLGQGARYF. For the CDR3, the DNA is TGCGCCAGCAGCCTGGGACAGGGAGCGCGGTACTTC.

This clonotype appeared a few times. V gene TRBV28 combines with J gene TRBJ2-3; D not certain. Germline-derived CDR1 and CDR2 are MDHEN and SYDVKM. Trimming took off 8 bases at V and 4 bases at J, with 10 bases between the two ends. CDR3 length: 12 residues. The CDR3 is CASRSSPDTQYF. CDR3 bases: TGTGCCAGCCGGAGTTCTCCAGATACGCAGTATTTT.

This clonotype was counted between two and nine times. The genes are TRBV5-1 and TRBJ2-5, with D uncertain. Per germline, CDR1 SGHRS and CDR2 YFSETQ. This CDR3 region has 14 residues. Trimming stripped 4 bases from V and 4 bases from J, with 14 bases between. CDR3 in DNA: TGCGCCAGCAGCGTACACCGGTTTGGAGAGACCCAGTACTTC. Translation: CASSVHRFGETQYF.

This clonotype was recorded a few times. The germline gene is not matched at one end of the junction; a read error may be the cause. This rearrangement joins TRBV20-1 to TRBJ2-1, with TRBD2 identical over 8 bases. The CDR3 covers 15 residues. Germline CDR1 is DFQATT and CDR2 is SNEGSKA (reference sequence). Here the CDR3 reads CSARESGRGYNEQFF. As DNA, the CDR3 is TGCAGTGCTCGAGAAAGCGGGAGAGGTTACAATGAGCAGTTCTTC.

The chain carries TRBV29-1 and TRBJ2-7, with 8 bases aligning to TRBD1. This CDR3 is built from 13 residues. CDR1 is SQVTM and CDR2 is ANQGSEA in the germline V gene. J was trimmed by 2 bases and V by 4 bases; bases with no gene match: 4. The CDR3 sequence is CSVAMTGAYEQYF. The CDR3 DNA follows: TGCAGCGTTGCGATGACAGGGGCCTACGAGCAGTACTTC.

This clonotype has more than one count but fewer than ten. This chain links TRBV4-3 with TRBJ1-4, with a weak D call TRBD1 (5 bases). Germline CDR1 LGHNA, CDR2 YSLEER. Between the trimmed V and J ends, which lost 0 bases and 7 bases, there was a span of 12 bases. This CDR3 is 15 amino acids long. For the CDR3, the DNA is TGCGCCAGCAGCCAAGAGGGGGTCCCTAGTGAAAAACTGTTTTTT. Residues: CASSQEGVPSEKLFF.

This clonotype came up a few times. This rearrangement joins TRBV5-1 to TRBJ1-1; TRBD1 matches at 8 bases. The germline V gene encodes CDR1 SGHRS and CDR2 YFSETQ. V lost 10 bases to trimming and J lost 4 bases; unmatched junction nucleotides: 6. This CDR3 contains 12 residues. The CDR3 DNA reads TGCGCCGACACCACAGGGGGCACTGAAGCTTTCTTT. Encoded protein: CADTTGGTEAFF.

This clonotype came up many times. The chain combines TRBV6-5 with TRBJ2-2, with 7 bases identical to TRBD2. V was pared by 2 bases and J by 6 bases, with 12 bases of the junction left unmatched. The germline CDR1 and CDR2 sequences are MNHEY and SVGAGI. This CDR3 has 17 amino acids. CDR3 sequence (DNA): TGTGCCAGCAGTTACCCCCTAGCGGCGACTGTGCCCGGGGAGCTGTTTTTT. As protein: CASSYPLAATVPGELFF.

In this sample, this clonotype turned up a few times. The CDR3 DNA is TGTGCCAGCAGCCAAGGACTAGGAATATTCTACGAGCAGTACTTC. Translated: CASSQGLGIFYEQYF. The J gene is TRBJ2-7, the V gene TRBV3-1; a possible D gene is TRBD2 (6 bases). This CDR3 spans 15 amino acids. V gave up 1 base and J gave up 3 bases, with 13 bases separating them. From germline, CDR1 is LGHDT and CDR2 YNNKEL (reference sequence).

This clonotype was recorded at least ten times. The chain links TRBV4-3 to TRBJ2-5; D call uncertain. Germline-derived CDR1 and CDR2 are LGHNA and YSLEER. This CDR3 is built from 13 residues. Between the trimmed V and J ends, which lost 10 bases and 4 bases, there was a span of 16 bases. This chain's CDR3 is CATSGRVGETQYF. CDR3 coding DNA: TGCGCCACATCGGGTCGTGTGGGAGAGACCCAGTACTTC.

The chain combines TRBV6-1 with TRBJ1-5, with 7 bases matching TRBD1. CDR1 is MNHNS, CDR2 SASEGT, per germline. V was clipped by 6 bases and J by 4 bases; unmatched bases: 6. The CDR3 contains 14 residues. In nucleotides, the CDR3 is TGTGCCAGCAGGGAGGGACAGCCTAATCAGCCCCAGCATTTT. Translated: CASREGQPNQPQHF.

The table lists this clonotype with a few counts. This sequence joins TRBV24-1 and TRBJ2-1, with TRBD2 matching over 8 bases. The CDR3 loop spans 14 amino acids. Germline V gene data show CDR1 as KGHDR and CDR2 as SFDVKD. V trimming: 1 base; J trimming: 5 bases; junction bases outside the gene matches: 0. The CDR3 nucleotides read TGTGCCACCAGTGATTTCGGGGGGGACAATGAGCAGTTCTTC. This translates into CATSDFGGDNEQFF.

V and J are TRBV18 and TRBJ2-1; no reliable D call. CDR1 is KGHSH, CDR2 LQKENI, per germline. With 0 bases removed from V and 4 bases from J, the gap between germline ends came to 13 bases. The CDR3 is 16 residues long. For the CDR3, the DNA is TGTGCCAGCTCACCACCGAGCCCAGAACAATACAATGAGCAGTTCTTC. As protein: CASSPPSPEQYNEQFF.

This clonotype has just a few counts. The genes are TRBV6-2 or TRBV6-3 and TRBJ2-5; TRBD1 aligns across 12 bases. This CDR3 comprises 16 residues. The V and J ends lost 0 bases and 3 bases, in that order; junction bases with no gene match: 2. Germline values: CDR1 MNHEY, CDR2 SVGEGT. For the CDR3, the DNA is TGTGCCAGCAGTTACTCGGGGACAGGGGGCGAAGAGACCCAGTACTTC. Residues: CASSYSGTGGEETQYF.

Written as DNA, the CDR3 is TGTGCCAGCAGTTTAATCATTGGCGCAGCCTCCTCCTACGAGCAGTACTTC. It is translated as CASSLIIGAASSYEQYF. The rearrangement uses TRBV28 and TRBJ2-7; D gene ambiguous. Germline V lookup: CDR1 MDHEN, CDR2 SYDVKM. The CDR3 covers 17 residues. V was cut by 2 bases and J by 0 bases, with 17 bases left in between. Combining the CDR3 with reference TRBV28 and TRBJ2-7 gives the whole variable domain DVKVTQSSRYLVKRTGEKVFLECVQDMDHENMFWYRQDPGLGLRLIYFSYDVKMKEKGDIPEGYSVSREKKERFSLILESASTNQTSMYLCASSLIIGAASSYEQYFGPGTRLTVT.